Each of the 18 T cell receptor beta chains below was sequenced from the same sample in a study of blood T cell repertoires in COVID-19. This table comes from immunoSEQ multiplex PCR, and its TCRdb copy is limited to in-frame clones, with some not included. This table holds 150,000 to 200,000 clones, roughly 90% found once. Sequencing was performed on peripheral blood. The receptors originated from a man under 40 with COVID-19, enrolled during active disease.

The genes are TRBV9 and TRBJ2-2; 8 positions match TRBD2. Trimming at V came to 3 bases and at J to 6 bases, leaving 7 bases not matched to a gene. The CDR3 sequence is 15 residues long. CDR1 and CDR2 (germline): SGDLS, YYNGEE. The DNA for the CDR3 is TGTGCCAGCAGCGCCCCGAGCGGGGGCCCCGGGGAGCTGTTTTTT. Amino acids: CASSAPSGGPGELFF.

V gene TRBV7-8 combines with J gene TRBJ2-3; 7 bases are a match to TRBD2. Germline CDR1 SGHVS, CDR2 FQNEAQ. V lost 1 base and J lost 0; bases outside the gene matches: 1. This CDR3 is 15 amino acids long. CDR3 sequence reads: CASSLGDYSTDTQYF. Written as DNA, the CDR3 is TGTGCCAGCAGCTTAGGGGACTATAGCACAGATACGCAGTATTTT. Supplemented by reference TRBV7-8 and TRBJ2-3, the full variable domain reads GAGVSQSPRYKVAKRGQDVALRCDPISGHVSLFWYQQALGQGPEFLTYFQNEAQLDKSGLPSDRFFAERPEGSVSTLKIQRTQQEDSAVYLCASSLGDYSTDTQYFGPGTRLTVL.

This clone was found once. This chain connects TRBV9 to TRBJ2-3, with 11 bases fitting TRBD2. Unmatched junction bases numbered 13, after V lost 0 bases and J lost 4 bases. CDR1 SGDLS and CDR2 YYNGEE come from the germline V gene. This CDR3 is built from 19 residues. CDR3 sequence reads: CASSVGDSGRARQADTQYF. Here the CDR3 DNA reads TGTGCCAGCAGCGTAGGAGATAGCGGGAGGGCCCGTCAGGCAGATACGCAGTATTTT.

This clone came up a few times. The gene calls are TRBV4-2 and TRBJ2-7, with 10 bases aligning to TRBD2. V shed 2 bases, J shed 3 bases, and the junction held 4 bases outside the gene matches. Germline V gives CDR1 LGHNA, CDR2 YNFKEQ. CDR3 length equals 15 residues. CDR3 sequence reads: CASSQRTSGFYEQYF. For the CDR3, the DNA is TGTGCCAGCAGCCAACGGACTAGCGGATTCTACGAGCAGTACTTC.

The genes are TRBV6-6 and TRBJ2-3; 7 nucleotides agree with TRBD1. There are 16 residues in the CDR3. CDR1 MNHNY and CDR2 SVGAGI come from the germline V gene (reference sequence). The J segment lost 4 bases and the V segment lost 0 bases, leaving 7 bases of the junction unmatched. The CDR3 sequence: CASSYSWSTGADTQYF. The CDR3 nucleotides read TGTGCCAGCAGTTACTCTTGGAGCACAGGGGCAGATACGCAGTATTTT.

This chain links TRBV30 with TRBJ1-2; the D gene is possibly TRBD1 (5 bases). Germline values: CDR1 GTSNPN, CDR2 SVGIG (reference sequence). The CDR3 runs 14 residues. V gave up 1 base and J gave up 4 bases, with 13 bases separating them. The CDR3 DNA follows: TGTGCCTGGAGTGGGCCCTTAGACAGCTATGGCTACACCTTC. Amino acid sequence: CAWSGPLDSYGYTF.

The chain couples TRBV14 to TRBJ2-7, with D perhaps matching TRBD1 (5 bases). Deletions cut 1 base from V and 6 bases from J, with 13 bases between. The CDR3 loop spans 14 amino acids. CDR1 is SGHDN and CDR2 is FVKESK in the germline V gene. CDR3 sequence reads: CASSQVTGLGEQYF. The CDR3 DNA reads as TGTGCCAGCAGCCAAGTTACAGGCCTGGGCGAGCAGTACTTC.

Only a few counts were recorded for this clone. The chain joins TRBV5-6 to TRBJ2-4; D might be TRBD2 (6 bases). V lost 3 bases to trimming and J lost 4 bases, with 17 bases between them. Per germline, CDR1 SGHDT and CDR2 YYEEEE. The CDR3 runs 16 residues. The CDR3 here is CASSWGLERPKNIQYF. The CDR3 DNA reads TGTGCCAGCAGCTGGGGACTCGAACGTCCGAAAAACATTCAGTACTTC.

V and J are TRBV28 and TRBJ1-1; 7 positions agree with TRBD1. Unmatched junction bases numbered 6, after V lost 8 bases and J lost 6 bases. The germline CDR1 and CDR2 sequences are MDHEN and SYDVKM. CDR3 length: 12 residues. The CDR3 sequence is CASGWQGAEAFF. For the CDR3, the DNA is TGTGCCAGCGGTTGGCAGGGGGCTGAAGCTTTCTTT.

V is TRBV25-1 and J is TRBJ1-2; 7 nucleotides agree with TRBD1. The CDR3 length is 17 residues. J was trimmed by 0 bases and V by 2 bases; bases with no gene match: 9. Germline-derived CDR1 and CDR2 are MGHDK and SYGVNS. CDR3 sequence reads: CASSEEGQLTSNYGYTF. CDR3 coding DNA: TGTGCCAGCAGTGAAGAGGGACAGCTAACCTCTAACTATGGCTACACCTTC.

V is TRBV19 and J is TRBJ2-5; D is undetermined. CDR1 and CDR2 (germline): LNHDA, SQIVND (reference sequence). V lost 4 bases, J lost 2 bases, and 8 bases lay in between. This CDR3 has 13 amino acids. The CDR3 region is CASSTQAQETQYF. The CDR3 DNA reads as TGTGCCAGTAGTACCCAGGCGCAAGAGACCCAGTACTTC.

The J gene is TRBJ1-2, the V gene TRBV9, with TRBD1 as a possible D gene (6 bases). CDR1 is SGDLS, CDR2 YYNGEE, per germline. The CDR3 length is 13 residues. Between the trimmed V and J ends, which lost 3 bases and 4 bases, there was a span of 10 bases. The CDR3 region has the DNA TGTGCCAGCAGCGGGGGACATGGCTATGGCTACACCTTC. Its translation is CASSGGHGYGYTF.

Comments on this clone: Different DNA sequences within this sample yield the same CDR3. The rearrangement links TRBV5-5 to TRBJ2-5; TRBD1 aligns across 8 bases. The ends lost 0 bases at V and 5 bases at J; junction bases unmatched: 6. The CDR3 is 15 residues long. Germline CDR1 is SGHKS and CDR2 is YYEKEE (reference sequence). The CDR3 sequence is CASSLGPGGEETQYF. CDR3 nucleotides: TGTGCCAGCAGCTTGGGCCCAGGGGGCGAGGAGACCCAGTACTTC.

This chain links TRBV9 with TRBJ2-2; TRBD1 is a possible D gene (5 bases). The CDR3 consists of 16 residues. The germline CDR1 and CDR2 sequences are SGDLS and YYNGEE. The ends were cut back, 0 bases at V and 2 bases at J, with 11 bases in the middle. The CDR3 DNA reads TGTGCCAGCAGCGTAGGCAGGGTTGGCAACACCGGGGAGCTGTTTTTT. This gives the protein CASSVGRVGNTGELFF.

This chain uses TRBV2 with TRBJ1-3; perhaps TRBD1 as D (6 bases). Trimming stripped 4 bases from V and 0 bases from J, with 10 bases between. The V gene's germline CDR1 is SNHLY and CDR2 FYNNEI. This CDR3 region has 15 residues. The CDR3 DNA reads TGTGCCAGCAGTGGCGACAGGAACTCTGGAAACACCATATATTTT. Its protein product is CASSGDRNSGNTIYF.

The V gene is TRBV5-1, the J gene TRBJ2-5; D is perhaps TRBD2 (6 bases). V was pared by 3 bases and J by 1 base, with 13 bases between. CDR1 is SGHRS and CDR2 is YFSETQ in the germline V gene. CDR3 length: 15 residues. The CDR3 coding sequence is TGCGCCAGCAGCTCAACCGGACTAACCCAAGAGACCCAGTACTTC. Protein product: CASSSTGLTQETQYF.

V usage is TRBV30 and J usage is TRBJ1-5; D unresolved. Germline loops: CDR1 GTSNPN, CDR2 SVGIG (reference sequence). V was pared by 0 bases and J by 4 bases, with 10 bases between. CDR3 length: 14 amino acids. The CDR3 bases are TGTGCCTGGAGTGTGGGCGCGAGAAATCAGCCCCAGCATTTT. Translation: CAWSVGARNQPQHF. The variable domain in full, completed from reference TRBV30 and TRBJ1-5, reads SQTIHQWPATLVQPVGSPLSLECTVEGTSNPNLYWYRQAAGRGLQLLFYSVGIGQISSEVPQNLSASRPQDRQFILSSKKLLLSDSGFYLCAWSVGARNQPQHFGDGTRLSIL.

V is TRBV6-2 or TRBV6-3 and J is TRBJ1-5, with D tentatively TRBD1 (5 bases). The CDR3 is 14 amino acids. The V end was cut by 3 bases, the J end by 5 bases, with 11 bases between. Looked up from germline, CDR1 is MNHEY and CDR2 is SVGEGT. CDR3 residues: CASSYGGRDQPQHF. The CDR3 DNA follows: TGTGCCAGCAGTTATGGGGGGAGGGATCAGCCCCAGCATTTT.